This T cell receptor beta chain was captured in a study of naive and memory T cell subsets. Ligated cDNA underwent four rounds of PCR with nested alpha and beta constant region primers and SP2. For blood and skin samples, reverse transcription used TCR alpha and beta constant primers. Each CDR3 protein gets one entry after TCRdb re-called the 5' RACE reads with MiXCR. The sample has about 48,000 distinct CDR3 sequences, about 4.4% seen once. The CDR3 extends over 13 amino acids. V lost 6 bases and J lost 4, with 12 bases in between. This clonotype came up many times. The library had UMIs added by 3' ligation of an oligonucleotide to TCR cDNA.

The V and J genes are TRBV12-3 or TRBV12-4 and TRBJ1-2; maybe TRBD1 (6 bases). The sequence was collected from a female donor in good health. The CDR3 is CASSSGHVYGYTF. As DNA, the CDR3 is TGTGCCAGCAGCTCGGGACACGTCTATGGCTACACCTTC.